This TCR beta chain was captured by sequencing in a study of blood T cells in healthy people across ages. Together with a sample-barcoded 5' primer, a J-beta primer mix was included in a second PCR lasting roughly 7 to 11 cycles. TCRdb called the 5' RACE reads again in MiXCR, with one record for every CDR3 protein. The sample contains about 1.7 million distinct CDR3 sequences, under 30% of which appear only once. V lost 5 bases and J lost 3, with 14 bases in between. Germline V CDR1 and CDR2: SQVTM, ANQGSEA. This CDR3 has 14 amino acids. The source is a woman aged 30 to 39 in good health. Sequencing input: blood. The chain joins TRBV29-1 to TRBJ2-1; D is unresolved. The DNA for the CDR3 is TGCAGCGTTCTTACTAACGGCCGCTACAATGAGCAGTTCTTC. This translates into CSVLTNGRYNEQFF.